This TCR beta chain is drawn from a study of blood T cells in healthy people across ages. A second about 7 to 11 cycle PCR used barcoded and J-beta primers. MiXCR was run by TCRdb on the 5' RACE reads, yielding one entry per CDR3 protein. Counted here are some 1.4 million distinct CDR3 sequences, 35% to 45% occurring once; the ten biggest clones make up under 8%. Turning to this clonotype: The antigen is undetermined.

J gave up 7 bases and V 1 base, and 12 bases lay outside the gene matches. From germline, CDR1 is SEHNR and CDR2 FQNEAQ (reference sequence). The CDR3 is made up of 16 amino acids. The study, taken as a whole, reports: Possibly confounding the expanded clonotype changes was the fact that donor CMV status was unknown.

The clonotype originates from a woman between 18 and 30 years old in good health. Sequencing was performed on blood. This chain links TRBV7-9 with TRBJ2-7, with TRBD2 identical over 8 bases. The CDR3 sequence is CASSLVGTSFPWEQYF. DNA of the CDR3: TGTGCCAGCAGCTTAGTAGGGACTAGTTTTCCCTGGGAGCAGTACTTC.